These 27 T cell receptor beta chains came from one sample sequenced in a study of regulatory T cells in long-lasting Graves disease. Through Arm-PCR of CDR3 regions and iRepertoire HTBI primers, TCR beta libraries were built. In TCRdb, the multiplex PCR reads were re-called with MiXCR into one record per CDR3 protein. There are about 520,000 distinct CDR3 sequences in the sample; approximately 12% occur only once, and approximately 9% lies in the top ten. Time point noted: newly diagnosed GD, antithyroid drugs for less than 3 months. TCR sequences were obtained from RNA taken from PBMCs. This sample also belongs to another study, concerning T cells in Graves' hyperthyroidism and ophthalmopathy.

The specimen was peripheral blood mononuclear cells (PBMCs), collected at new diagnosis, from a patient treated with antithyroid drugs. All receptors derive from a woman in her 30s with Graves disease.

The CDR3 reads CSARAGTGDTEAFF. The CDR3 coding sequence is TGCAGTGCTAGGGCCGGGACAGGGGACACTGAAGCTTTCTTT. The rearrangement joins TRBV20-1 to TRBJ1-1; 10 nucleotides line up with TRBD1. Germline CDR1 DFQATT, CDR2 SNEGSKA (reference sequence). The CDR3 extends over 14 amino acids. V lost 3 bases, J lost 3 bases, and 4 bases stayed unmatched.

The sample holds many counts of this clonotype. The chain links TRBV18 to TRBJ1-1; D unclear. Germline assignment: CDR1 KGHSH and CDR2 LQKENI. V dropped 4 bases and J dropped 4 bases, with 13 bases sitting between them. This CDR3 spans 14 amino acids. CDR3 sequence reads: CASSRDPAGTEAFF. Here the CDR3 DNA reads TGTGCCAGCTCACGAGACCCGGCCGGCACTGAAGCTTTCTTT.

This clonotype was recorded at least ten times. The V and J genes are TRBV28 and TRBJ2-1, with TRBD2 matching 10 bases. V lost 3 bases and J lost 2; bases outside the gene matches: 7. The CDR3 consists of 17 residues. The germline V gene has CDR1 MDHEN and CDR2 SYDVKM. In DNA form, the CDR3 reads TGTGCCAGCAGTTTGGGGCTAGCGGGGGCCCCCTACAATGAGCAGTTCTTC. It yields the protein CASSLGLAGAPYNEQFF.

The sample holds many counts of this clonotype. This chain uses TRBV2 with TRBJ2-7, with TRBD1 matching 8 bases. V lost 6 bases and J lost 5; bases outside the gene matches: 3. This CDR3 region has 12 residues. CDR1 SNHLY and CDR2 FYNNEI come from the germline V gene. The CDR3, as DNA: TGTGCCAGCAGCTGGACAGGGCACGAGCAGTACTTC. It is translated as CASSWTGHEQYF.

This clonotype was recorded a few times. The V gene is TRBV29-1, the J gene TRBJ2-7; TRBD1 matches 10 bases. The V and J ends lost 2 bases and 3 bases, in that order; junction bases with no gene match: 7. The CDR3 runs 15 residues. Germline CDR1 reads SQVTM; CDR2 reads ANQGSEA. CDR3: CSVENIGQGGYEQYF. The CDR3 DNA reads TGCAGCGTTGAAAATATAGGACAGGGGGGCTACGAGCAGTACTTC.

This clonotype was observed many times. This chain uses TRBV18 with TRBJ1-1; D unresolved. Germline CDR1 KGHSH, CDR2 LQKENI. Trimming took 3 bases from V and 8 from J, leaving 10 bases between them. The CDR3 extends over 12 amino acids. Written as DNA, the CDR3 is TGTGCCAGCTCACCCGACAAGCCGGAAGCTTTCTTT. Its protein is CASSPDKPEAFF.

This clonotype was seen repeatedly, ten times or more. V gene TRBV3-1 combines with J gene TRBJ1-1; no reliable D call. Between the trimmed V and J ends, which lost 0 bases and 3 bases, there was a span of 14 bases. Per germline, CDR1 LGHDT and CDR2 YNNKEL (reference sequence). The CDR3 contains 16 residues. CDR3 residues: CASSQEEWAGDTEAFF. In DNA form, the CDR3 reads TGTGCCAGCAGCCAAGAGGAATGGGCCGGGGACACTGAAGCTTTCTTT.

In this sample, this clonotype turned up many times. V gene TRBV28 combines with J gene TRBJ1-1; D might be TRBD1 (5 bases). V dropped 5 bases and J dropped 4 bases, with 11 bases sitting between them. From germline, CDR1 is MDHEN and CDR2 SYDVKM. The CDR3 contains 13 residues. CDR3 residues: CASSLRGRTEAFF. CDR3 in DNA: TGTGCCAGCAGTCTAAGGGGTCGCACTGAAGCTTTCTTT.

This clonotype was seen a few times. This rearrangement joins TRBV20-1 to TRBJ2-7; TRBD1 matches 7 bases. Germline loops: CDR1 DFQATT, CDR2 SNEGSKA (reference sequence). The CDR3 has 13 residues. Losses at the gene ends were 5 bases for V and 2 bases for J; bases not matched to a gene: 6. CDR3 nucleotides: TGCAGTGCTGCGGACAGGTGGACCTACGAGCAGTACTTC. Protein sequence: CSAADRWTYEQYF.

In this sample, this clonotype turned up a few times. The chain carries TRBV28 and TRBJ1-2; no reliable D call. CDR3 length: 13 amino acids. CDR1 and CDR2 (germline): MDHEN, SYDVKM. V lost 8 bases and J lost 3, with 13 bases in between. The CDR3, as DNA: TGTGCCAGCGTCGGCGGACTACACTATGGCTACACCTTC. Amino acid sequence: CASVGGLHYGYTF.

The V call is TRBV19, the J call TRBJ1-2; TRBD1 matches 7 bases. CDR3 length: 19 residues. CDR1 is LNHDA and CDR2 is SQIVND in the germline V gene (reference sequence). With V trimmed by 3 bases and J by 0 bases, 16 bases remained unmatched. The CDR3: CASSIDGRAGQASNYGYTF. CDR3 bases: TGTGCCAGTAGTATTGATGGTAGGGCCGGACAGGCTTCTAACTATGGCTACACCTTC.

This sequence joins TRBV20-1 and TRBJ2-7; TRBD2 might be the D (5 bases). V lost 0 bases to trimming and J lost 10 bases, with 13 bases between them. CDR3 length equals 12 residues. In germline, CDR1 is DFQATT, CDR2 SNEGSKA (reference sequence). The CDR3 loop is CSARDPDGVQYF. The CDR3 DNA follows: TGCAGTGCTAGAGACCCAGACGGGGTTCAGTACTTC.

This chain uses TRBV10-3 with TRBJ2-7; D may be TRBD1 (6 bases). V dropped 8 bases and J dropped 2 bases, with 16 bases sitting between them. The CDR3 runs 14 residues. The germline V gene has CDR1 ENHRY and CDR2 SYGVKD. CDR3 region: CAISNQQGAYEQYF. Here the CDR3 DNA reads TGTGCCATCTCTAATCAACAGGGCGCCTACGAGCAGTACTTC.

In its sample, this clonotype was seen many times. This rearrangement joins TRBV20-1 to TRBJ2-1; maybe TRBD2 (6 bases). The germline V and J ends were trimmed by 1 base and 4 bases, with 11 bases remaining between them. This CDR3 contains 14 residues. CDR1 and CDR2 from the germline V gene are DFQATT and SNEGSKA (reference sequence). Written as DNA, the CDR3 is TGCAGTGCTAGAGGGACTACCGATTACAATGAGCAGTTCTTC. This sequence encodes CSARGTTDYNEQFF.

This clonotype was seen repeatedly, ten times or more. J is TRBJ1-2 and V is TRBV20-1, with 11 positions matching TRBD1. Germline CDR1 DFQATT, CDR2 SNEGSKA (reference sequence). After removal of 5 bases from V and 8 bases from J, the junction contained 4 bases not matched to a gene. The CDR3 has 12 residues. CDR3 loop: CSAGQGAGGYTF. CDR3 DNA sequence: TGCAGTGCTGGACAGGGGGCTGGAGGCTACACCTTC.

This clonotype appeared a few times. The chain recombines TRBV30 with TRBJ2-1; the D is unclear. Trimming stripped 0 bases from V and 10 bases from J, with 7 bases between. The CDR3 has 11 residues. CDR1 and CDR2 (germline): GTSNPN, SVGIG (reference sequence). The CDR3 DNA reads TGTGCCTGGAGTGTTAGGGCAGAGCAGTTCTTC. This sequence encodes CAWSVRAEQFF.

The table lists this clonotype with a few counts. The CDR3 protein is CSVEWVAANNEQFF. For the CDR3, the DNA is TGCAGCGTTGAATGGGTAGCGGCCAATAATGAGCAGTTCTTC. V is TRBV29-1 and J is TRBJ2-1, with D perhaps TRBD2 (6 bases). The V and J ends lost 2 bases and 7 bases respectively, with 15 bases between them. CDR3 length: 14 amino acids. The germline CDR1 and CDR2 sequences are SQVTM and ANQGSEA.

This clonotype was seen at least ten times. It is unclear where the CDR3 begins or ends on the DNA, so no DNA is shown, and the CDR3 is as TCRdb lists it. V usage is TRBV30 and J usage is TRBJ1-1. The CDR3 region is 13 residues in length, termini included. Per germline, CDR1 GTSNPN and CDR2 SVGIG (reference sequence). The CDR3 sequence is CACPGRGYTEAFF.

This clonotype appeared a few times. V gene TRBV19 combines with J gene TRBJ1-1; possible D gene TRBD1, 5 bases. Germline assignment: CDR1 LNHDA and CDR2 SQIVND (reference sequence). The CDR3 contains 15 residues. The germline V and J ends were trimmed by 4 bases and 3 bases, with 15 bases remaining between them. The chain's CDR3 is CASSTRDGRDTEAFF. CDR3 DNA sequence: TGTGCCAGTAGTACCCGGGACGGGAGAGACACTGAAGCTTTCTTT.

Details on this clonotype: A much larger clone lies one base from this, so it may be a read error. Because it lacks the conserved phenylalanine or tryptophan at the end, this CDR3 is likely a read error. The chain is built from TRBV6-1 and TRBJ1-1; D remains unclear. The CDR3 loop spans 15 amino acids. Germline V gene lookup returns CDR1 MNHNS and CDR2 SASEGT. V lost 6 bases and J lost 1, with 15 bases in between. The CDR3 coding sequence is TGTGCCAGCAGAAGGACCGAGTTCACGAACACTGAAGCTTTCTCT. This sequence encodes CASRRTEFTNTEAFS.

This clonotype was observed at least ten times. The J gene is TRBJ2-1, the V gene TRBV27; 8 bases fit TRBD1. The V segment lost 6 bases and the J segment 2 bases; nucleotides outside the gene matches: 6. Germline CDR1 and CDR2: MNHEY and SMNVEV (reference sequence). The CDR3 runs 15 residues. The CDR3 loop reads CASRLRTGTYNEQFF. CDR3 nucleotide sequence: TGTGCCAGCAGACTTCGGACAGGGACCTACAATGAGCAGTTCTTC.

This clonotype was detected a few times. This chain connects TRBV20-1 to TRBJ2-4, with D unclear. Germline V lookup: CDR1 DFQATT, CDR2 SNEGSKA (reference sequence). The length of the CDR3 is 12 residues. Trimming took off 3 bases at V and 8 bases at J, with 11 bases between the two ends. The CDR3 loop reads CSARLGEHIQYF. In DNA, the CDR3 is TGCAGTGCTAGGTTGGGCGAGCACATTCAGTACTTC.

This clonotype occurred many times. The V and J genes are TRBV28 and TRBJ1-2; perhaps TRBD1 as D (5 bases). V shed 3 bases and J shed 3 bases, with 11 bases lying between them. Germline CDR1 and CDR2: MDHEN and SYDVKM. CDR3 length equals 14 residues. CDR3 DNA sequence: TGTGCCAGCAGTTTCGGGGGTGCGGACTATGGCTACACCTTC. Its translation is CASSFGGADYGYTF.

V is TRBV10-3 and J is TRBJ1-1; no definite D call. V was clipped by 10 bases and J by 0 bases, with 12 bases between them. This CDR3 is 13 amino acids long. Germline V lookup: CDR1 ENHRY, CDR2 SYGVKD. CDR3 sequence reads: CATVGGLNTEAFF. As DNA, the CDR3 is TGTGCCACCGTTGGTGGACTGAACACTGAAGCTTTCTTT.

Only a few counts were recorded for this clonotype. The rearrangement links TRBV24-1 to TRBJ1-4; tentative D call: TRBD1 (5 bases). Germline values: CDR1 KGHDR, CDR2 SFDVKD. The CDR3 runs 13 residues. V shed 6 bases and J shed 8 bases, with 12 bases lying between them. The CDR3 is CATSRGPNEKLFF. Here the CDR3 DNA reads TGTGCCACCAGTAGGGGTCCGAACGAAAAACTGTTTTTT.

This clonotype was picked up a small number of times. This sequence joins TRBV13 and TRBJ1-3; D is unclear. V lost 1 base, J lost 0 bases, and 13 bases lay in between. Looked up from germline, CDR1 is PRHDT and CDR2 is FYEKMQ (reference sequence). This CDR3 has 17 amino acids. Here the CDR3 DNA reads TGTGCCAGCAGCTTAGTAAAGGCGCGTTACTCTGGAAACACCATATATTTT. Protein sequence: CASSLVKARYSGNTIYF.

Ten or more counts support this clonotype. This chain joins TRBV13 and TRBJ1-1; 7 nucleotides align to TRBD1. Germline loops: CDR1 PRHDT, CDR2 FYEKMQ (reference sequence). The CDR3 runs 15 residues. The J segment lost 1 base and the V segment lost 5 bases, leaving 7 bases of the junction unmatched. The CDR3 nucleotides are TGTGCCAGCAGCACCAGGGACAGCACGAACACTGAAGCTTTCTTT. Amino acid sequence: CASSTRDSTNTEAFF.